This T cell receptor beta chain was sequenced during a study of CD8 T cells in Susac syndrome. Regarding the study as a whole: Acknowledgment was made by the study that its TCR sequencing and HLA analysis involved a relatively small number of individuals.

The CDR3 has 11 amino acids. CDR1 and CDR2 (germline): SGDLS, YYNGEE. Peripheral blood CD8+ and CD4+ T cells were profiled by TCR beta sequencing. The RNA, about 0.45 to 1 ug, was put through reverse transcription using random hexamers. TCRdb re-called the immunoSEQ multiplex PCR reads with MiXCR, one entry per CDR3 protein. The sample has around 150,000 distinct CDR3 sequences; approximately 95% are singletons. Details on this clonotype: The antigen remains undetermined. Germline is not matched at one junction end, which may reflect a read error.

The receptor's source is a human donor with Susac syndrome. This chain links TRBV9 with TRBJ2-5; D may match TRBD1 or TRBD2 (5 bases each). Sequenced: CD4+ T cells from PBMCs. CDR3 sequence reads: CASSDLGTPNF. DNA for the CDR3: TGTGCCAGCAGCGACTTGGGGACCCCCAACTTC.